The T cell receptor beta chain described here comes from a study of T cell responses to AZD1222 COVID-19 vaccine. Assay: immunoSEQ multiplex PCR; the TCRdb copy retains only in-frame clones and omits some. The table records about 130,000 clones, 80% to 90% of them present only once. V was trimmed by 2 bases and J by 5 bases, leaving 14 bases between them. The germline V gene has CDR1 SGHRS and CDR2 YFSETQ. The CDR3 consists of 14 residues. This clonotype was sampled from an adult in good health. Material: peripheral blood, obtained on day 0 of AZD1222 vaccination. This chain uses TRBV5-1 with TRBJ2-7; possible D gene TRBD1, 6 bases. The DNA for the CDR3 is TGCGCCAGCAGCTTATTGGGCAGGGGCGACGAGCAGTACTTC. It codes for CASSLLGRGDEQYF.